A selection of T cell receptor beta chains follows, all from one sample in a study of shared clonotypes between healthy human individuals. Data came from immunoSEQ multiplex PCR; TCRdb stores just in-frame clones and leaves some out. The sample has millions of clones, about 95% seen once. Sample: naive CD8+ T cells sorted from blood. These TCRs come from a man younger than 30 in good health. CDR3s include the opening cysteine and the closing phenylalanine or tryptophan. Only part of the rows carry a size: once, few, many, or a class if the clone is expanded.

j_gene | v_gene | abundance | CDR3aa
TRBJ2-3 | TRBV10-3 | - | CAISESTGTGLTDTQYF
TRBJ1-2 | TRBV9 | - | CASRRGDSEYGYTF
TRBJ2-7 | TRBV10-3 | once | CAISTGSSYEQYF
TRBJ1-1 | TRBV4-1 | - | CASSQGWYTEAFF
TRBJ2-7 | TRBV5-8 | once | CASSLDAPSSYEQYF
TRBJ2-1 | TRBV19 | - | CASSIIRGDEQFF
TRBJ1-5 | TRBV27 | few | CASSLSSGSNQPQHF
TRBJ1-2 | TRBV27 | few | CASSLQGSAWGYTF
TRBJ2-7 | TRBV6-1 | - | CASRDGGAYEQYF
TRBJ2-5 | TRBV4-1 | - | CASSQAGRGQETQYF
TRBJ2-2 | TRBV9 | - | CASSAIVDRELFF
TRBJ1-5 | TRBV12-5 | once | CASGPNQPQHF
TRBJ2-3 | TRBV27 | once | CASSPSSGEASDTQYF
TRBJ2-5 | TRBV27 | - | CASSLGPSFGQYF
TRBJ2-1 | TRBV6-5 | - | CASSYGLAGVGEQFF
TRBJ2-2 | TRBV7-9 | - | CASSGTGELFF
TRBJ1-6 | TRBV5-8 | - | CASSPRGESPLHF
TRBJ2-3 | TRBV7-2 | - | CASSLPLFSPGDTQYF
TRBJ2-7 | TRBV7-9 | - | CASSADRVYEQYF
TRBJ2-1 | TRBV7-9 | - | CASSLAPGLGHNEQFF
TRBJ2-5 | TRBV30 | - | CAWSVDFQETQYF
TRBJ1-1 | TRBV4-1 | - | CASSPGQGAYTEAFF
TRBJ1-2 | TRBV6-5 | - | CASRFYGYTF
TRBJ2-2 | TRBV5-4 | - | CASSPGLNTGELFF
TRBJ1-1 | TRBV19 | - | CASTHLQGLEAFF
TRBJ2-7 | TRBV27 | - | CASSLGRGGIYEQYF
TRBJ1-1 | TRBV28 | - | CASSLRGRREAEAFF
TRBJ2-1 | TRBV15 | - | CATSRLAGINEQFF